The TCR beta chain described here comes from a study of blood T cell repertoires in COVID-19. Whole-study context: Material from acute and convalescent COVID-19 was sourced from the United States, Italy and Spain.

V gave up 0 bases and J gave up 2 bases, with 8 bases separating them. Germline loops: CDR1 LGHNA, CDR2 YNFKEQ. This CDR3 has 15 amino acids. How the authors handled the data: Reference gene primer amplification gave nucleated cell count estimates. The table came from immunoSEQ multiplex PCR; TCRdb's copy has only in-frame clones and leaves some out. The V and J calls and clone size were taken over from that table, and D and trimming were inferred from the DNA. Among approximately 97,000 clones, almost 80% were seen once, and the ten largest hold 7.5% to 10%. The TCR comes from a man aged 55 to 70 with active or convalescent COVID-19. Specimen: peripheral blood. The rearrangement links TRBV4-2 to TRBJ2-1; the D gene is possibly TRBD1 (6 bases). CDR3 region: CASSQDRGPYNEQFF. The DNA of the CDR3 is TGTGCCAGCAGCCAAGACAGGGGCCCCTACAATGAGCAGTTCTTC.